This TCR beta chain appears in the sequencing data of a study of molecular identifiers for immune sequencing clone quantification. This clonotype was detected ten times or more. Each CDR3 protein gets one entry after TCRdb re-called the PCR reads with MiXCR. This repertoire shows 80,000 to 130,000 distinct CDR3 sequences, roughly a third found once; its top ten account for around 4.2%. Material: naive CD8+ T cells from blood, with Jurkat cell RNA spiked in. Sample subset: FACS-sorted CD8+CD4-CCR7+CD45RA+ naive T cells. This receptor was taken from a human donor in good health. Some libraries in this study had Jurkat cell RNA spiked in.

CDR3 nucleotide sequence: TGCAGTGCTAGTTCCGGGACAGGAGGTCGTCAGCCCCAGCATTTT. It is translated as CSASSGTGGRQPQHF. This rearrangement joins TRBV20-1 to TRBJ1-5; 8 nucleotides align to TRBD1. Trimming took 3 bases from V and 6 from J; bases not matched to a gene: 10. The CDR3 is 15 residues long. Per the germline V gene, CDR1 is DFQATT and CDR2 is SNEGSKA (reference sequence).